Listed below are T cell receptor beta chains from one sample, sequenced in a study of shared clonotypes between healthy human individuals. Clones were read by immunoSEQ multiplex PCR, and TCRdb kept only the in-frame ones, dropping some. The table records hundreds of thousands of clones, approximately 96% of them present only once. Sequencing used naive CD8+ T cells sorted from blood. The receptors derive from a woman in her twenties or thirties in good health. CDR3s leave out the opening cysteine and the closing phenylalanine or tryptophan. Fields, in order: V gene, J gene, CDR3 protein.

V: TRBV19
J: TRBJ1-2
CDR3: ASSGEGGYT

V: TRBV10-2
J: TRBJ2-7
CDR3: ASSGSYTGLEQY

V: TRBV5-1
J: TRBJ2-7
CDR3: ASSLEQRSYEQY

V: TRBV27
J: TRBJ2-7
CDR3: ASNIAGGPPDEQY

V: TRBV27
J: TRBJ2-7
CDR3: ASTLGTGVGEQY

V: TRBV28
J: TRBJ1-1
CDR3: ASSLDWGQREAF

V: TRBV2
J: TRBJ2-1
CDR3: APQSRSYNEQF

V: TRBV5-4
J: TRBJ2-7
CDR3: ASSMQTSYYSATYEQY

V: TRBV19
J: TRBJ1-5
CDR3: ASSIGQGFNQPQH

V: TRBV14
J: TRBJ2-7
CDR3: ASSQVKRFEQY